The sequence of this TCR beta chain was determined in a study of blood T cell repertoires in COVID-19. Study at large: Sites across the United States, Italy and Spain contributed samples from acute and convalescent COVID-19. T cells, B-cell-depleted T cells, or PBMCs supplied cDNA or gDNA.

Germline CDR1 is SGHVS and CDR2 is FQNEAQ. After removal of 4 bases from V and 4 bases from J, the junction contained 8 bases not matched to a gene. The CDR3 is 15 amino acids. Repertoires were generated with immunoSEQ multiplex PCR, while TCRdb's copy carries only in-frame clones and drops some. In the table there are around 380,000 clones, 70% to 90% of which are singletons. Categorization into cohorts depended on clinical history that participants reported. The chain links TRBV7-8 to TRBJ2-3; 7 positions match TRBD2. Material for sequencing was PBMCs or T cells enriched from blood (not recorded which). The TCR was taken from a man aged 25 to 45 who had recovered from COVID-19. The CDR3 DNA is TGTGCCAGCAGCTCGAGCGGGGTTGGCTCAGATACGCAGTATTTT. This gives the protein CASSSSGVGSDTQYF.